Each of the 14 T cell receptor beta chains below was sequenced from the same sample in a study of graft-versus-host responses after intestinal transplantation. Sequencing used immunoSEQ multiplex PCR; TCRdb keeps in-frame clones, though not all of them. The data contain about 50,000 clones, about 81% of them singletons. The antigens of these receptors remain unknown. This sample comprised unstimulated CD4+ T cells sorted from spleen or lymph node cells, obtained before transplant. The receptor source for this set is a human donor who was the organ donor for an intestinal transplant.

The rearrangement joins TRBV19 to TRBJ1-1; D might be TRBD1 (6 bases). The CDR3 contains 14 residues. The V and J ends lost 5 bases and 4 bases respectively, with 14 bases between them. Germline CDR1 is LNHDA and CDR2 is SQIVND (reference sequence). In nucleotides, the CDR3 is TGTGCCAGTAGTGCCCGACAGGCCAGCACTGAAGCTTTCTTT. Encoded protein: CASSARQASTEAFF.

The chain couples TRBV6-5 to TRBJ2-3; 8 bases are shared with TRBD2. The germline gives CDR1 MNHEY, CDR2 SVGAGI. The CDR3 has 14 amino acids. Germline trimming cut 6 bases from V and 2 bases from J; bases unmatched to any gene: 4. The CDR3 DNA follows: TGTGCCAGCAGAGGCGGGGGGCCCACAGATACGCAGTATTTT. Amino acid sequence: CASRGGGPTDTQYF.

This rearrangement joins TRBV7-2 to TRBJ2-2; D is undetermined. Trimming shortened V by 1 base and J by 7 bases, and 16 bases separated the two germline ends. The CDR3 loop spans 16 amino acids. Looked up from germline, CDR1 is SGHTA and CDR2 is FQGNSA. This CDR3 reads CASSLVVQEIHGELFF. CDR3 DNA: TGTGCCAGCAGCTTAGTTGTCCAGGAGATACACGGGGAGCTGTTTTTT.

The CDR3 DNA sequence: TGTGCCAGCAGAGAACTGAATCTCTATGGCTACACCTTC. Translating gives CASRELNLYGYTF. This chain connects TRBV6-6 to TRBJ1-2; D is unresolved. The CDR3 totals 13 residues. Trimming shortened V by 6 bases and J by 4 bases, and 12 bases separated the two germline ends. Germline V gene data show CDR1 as MNHNY and CDR2 as SVGAGI (reference sequence).

In this sample, this clone turned up once. The rearrangement uses TRBV6-5 and TRBJ1-2, with D uncertain. The CDR3 is 13 residues long. Germline V lookup: CDR1 MNHEY, CDR2 SVGAGI. V lost 0 bases and J lost 4, with 6 bases in between. CDR3 nucleotides: TGTGCCAGCAGTTACTCGCGGGTCTATGGCTACACCTTC. Translating gives CASSYSRVYGYTF.

The chain couples TRBV27 to TRBJ1-2, with D maybe TRBD1 (6 bases). The CDR3 covers 15 residues. V dropped 3 bases and J dropped 4 bases, with 15 bases sitting between them. Germline V CDR1 and CDR2: MNHEY, SMNVEV (reference sequence). CDR3 residues: CASSFLAGVGYGYTF. The CDR3 coding sequence is TGTGCCAGCAGTTTTCTGGCAGGGGTCGGCTATGGCTACACCTTC.

The chain uses TRBV29-1 and TRBJ2-1; D is uncertain. Germline V lookup: CDR1 SQVTM, CDR2 ANQGSEA. V was trimmed by 4 bases and J by 5 bases, leaving 3 bases between them. This CDR3 spans 10 amino acids. DNA for the CDR3: TGCAGCGTTGGCCACAATGAGCAGTTCTTC. It encodes CSVGHNEQFF.

This chain links TRBV5-1 with TRBJ1-4; 8 nucleotides agree with TRBD1. CDR1 and CDR2 from the germline V gene are SGHRS and YFSETQ. V shed 5 bases, J shed 6 bases, and the junction held 0 bases outside the gene matches. The CDR3 loop spans 12 amino acids. This CDR3 reads CASRTGDEKLFF. CDR3 DNA: TGCGCCAGCAGGACAGGGGATGAAAAACTGTTTTTT.

This clone was seen once. The chain recombines TRBV6-4 with TRBJ2-6, with a possible D match to TRBD1 (6 bases). Trimming cost V 2 bases and J 1 base, with 6 bases left between them. The CDR3 spans 15 residues. CDR1 and CDR2 (germline): MRHNA, SNTAGT. Here the CDR3 reads CASSDGTSGANVLTF. The DNA of the CDR3 is TGTGCCAGCAGTGACGGGACATCTGGGGCCAACGTCCTGACTTTC.

The V and J genes are TRBV18 and TRBJ2-1; possible D gene TRBD2, 6 bases. The germline gives CDR1 KGHSH, CDR2 LQKENI. V lost 6 bases and J lost 9, with 9 bases in between. The CDR3 spans 11 residues. CDR3 coding DNA: TGTGCCAGCTCCCCCGGGGGTGAGCAGTTCTTC. Its translation: CASSPGGEQFF.

Written as DNA, the CDR3 is TGTGCCAGCAGCTTAGACGCAGGGGGAAAACTGTTTTTT. The encoded protein is CASSLDAGGKLFF. This chain connects TRBV7-2 to TRBJ1-4, with 7 positions matching TRBD1. Germline loops: CDR1 SGHTA, CDR2 FQGNSA. This CDR3 comprises 13 residues. Unmatched junction bases numbered 3, after V lost 1 base and J lost 10 bases.

The genes are TRBV7-9 and TRBJ1-2, with D uncertain. The CDR3 spans 14 residues. CDR1 SEHNR and CDR2 FQNEAQ come from the germline V gene (reference sequence). V was trimmed by 4 bases and J by 8 bases, leaving 17 bases between them. The CDR3 nucleotides are TGTGCCAGCAGCTCTGACCCATGGTGGAACGGCTACACCTTC. It specifies CASSSDPWWNGYTF.

The chain carries TRBV6-5 and TRBJ2-1, with 8 bases matching TRBD2. Unmatched junction bases numbered 6, after V lost 6 bases and J lost 5 bases. Germline CDR1 MNHEY, CDR2 SVGAGI. The CDR3 length is 14 residues. The CDR3 spells CASRSGGRNNEQFF. The CDR3 DNA reads as TGTGCCAGCAGGAGCGGGGGACGGAACAATGAGCAGTTCTTC.

This clone was detected a few times. Other nucleotide sequences in the sample specify the same CDR3. V and J are TRBV5-6 and TRBJ2-3; D may match TRBD1 or TRBD2 (7 bases each). The CDR3 spans 16 residues. Trimming removed 1 base at V and 4 bases at J, with 16 bases between. From germline, CDR1 is SGHDT and CDR2 YYEEEE. The CDR3 loop reads CASSLWGAGGADTQYF. The CDR3 bases are TGTGCCAGCAGCTTGTGGGGTGCAGGGGGGGCAGATACGCAGTATTTT. The full variable domain, rest sourced from reference TRBV5-6 and TRBJ2-3, is DAGVTQSPTHLIKTRGQQVTLRCSPKSGHDTVSWYQQALGQGPQFIFQYYEEEERQRGNFPDRFSGHQFPNYSSELNVNALLLGDSALYLCASSLWGAGGADTQYFGPGTRLTVL.